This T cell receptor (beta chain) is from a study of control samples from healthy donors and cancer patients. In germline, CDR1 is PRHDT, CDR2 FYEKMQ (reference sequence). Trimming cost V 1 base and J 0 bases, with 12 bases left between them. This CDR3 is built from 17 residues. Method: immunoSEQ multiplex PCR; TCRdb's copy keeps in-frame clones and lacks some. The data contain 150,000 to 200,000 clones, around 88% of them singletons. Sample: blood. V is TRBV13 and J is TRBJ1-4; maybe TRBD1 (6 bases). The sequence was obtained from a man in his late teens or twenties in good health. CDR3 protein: CASSLAPDSATNEKLFF. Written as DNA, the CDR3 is TGTGCCAGCAGCTTAGCGCCGGACAGTGCAACTAATGAAAAACTGTTTTTT.